This note documents a single TCR beta chain sequence. This sample is part of a study of PD-L1 blockade in urothelial cancer. Whole-study context: Treatment start was followed by blood analysis at 3 weeks (second dose) and again at 6 weeks.

Sequenced by immunoSEQ multiplex PCR; TCRdb stores in-frame clones only, minus some. Here the sample spans around 110,000 clones, approximately 90% being singletons. The trim removed 8 bases at V and 5 bases at J, leaving 8 bases unmatched. The CDR3 consists of 14 residues. Germline-derived CDR1 and CDR2 are SGHAT and FQNNGV. Described time point: peripheral blood 6 weeks after treatment start. Each patient supplied 1 to 8 pretreatment and on-treatment samples. This sequence originates from a man aged 55 to 70 with urothelial cancer. This chain joins TRBV11-2 and TRBJ1-4; 7 positions agree with TRBD1. Specimen: PBMCs, collected around atezolizumab (anti-PD-L1) treatment. The DNA for the CDR3 is TGTGCCAGCGGAAACAGGGGAAGCAATGAAAAACTGTTTTTT. Its translation: CASGNRGSNEKLFF.